This is a list of T cell receptor beta chains from one sample in a study of OX40 agonist ivuxolimab in advanced cancers. Assay: immunoSEQ multiplex PCR; the TCRdb copy retains only in-frame clones and omits some. The table has 80,000 to 100,000 clones, about 90% seen once. Specimen: CD4+ or CD8+ T cells sorted from blood, collected in a trial of the OX40 agonist ivuxolimab. All receptors come from an adult with an advanced solid tumor such as melanoma, head and neck, liver or kidney cancer. The CDR3 runs from the conserved cysteine through the conserved F or W. Fields, in order: clone size, D gene, J gene, V gene, CDR3 protein, CDR3 DNA. A D gene is named only where the DNA matches it firmly. Size values are once, few and many counts, or a class for expanded clones, and some rows have none.

>once|TRBD2|TRBJ2-7|TRBV11-2
CASSLDLGLAGYEQYF
TGTGCCAGCAGCTTAGATCTAGGACTAGCGGGATACGAGCAGTACTTC
>.|.|TRBJ2-3|TRBV5-1
CASSLEGQTHTDTQYF
TGCGCCAGCAGCTTGGAGGGTCAGACTCACACAGATACGCAGTATTTT
>once|.|TRBJ2-3|TRBV6-6
CASKQRGAYPDTQYF
TGTGCCAGCAAACAACGGGGGGCCTACCCAGATACGCAGTATTTT
>.|.|TRBJ1-5|TRBV6-1
CASIQPGVSNQPQHF
TGTGCCAGCATTCAACCGGGGGTCAGCAATCAGCCCCAGCATTTT
>.|.|TRBJ2-3|TRBV19
CASSVLGDTQYF
TGTGCCAGTAGTGTACTAGGAGATACGCAGTATTTT
>.|TRBD2|TRBJ2-1|TRBV18
CASRETAGDNEQFF
TGTGCCAGCAGGGAGACAGCGGGGGACAATGAGCAGTTCTTC
>.|.|TRBJ2-5|TRBV27
CASTGSPQETQYF
TGTGCCAGCACTGGCAGTCCTCAAGAGACCCAGTACTTC
>.|TRBD1|TRBJ1-4|TRBV5-6
CASSFSRQGIEKLFF
TGTGCCAGCAGCTTCTCACGACAGGGAATAGAGAAACTGTTTTTT
>.|TRBD1|TRBJ2-5|TRBV18
CASSPSGGGETQYF
TGTGCCAGCTCACCGTCAGGGGGCGGGGAGACCCAGTACTTC
>.|.|TRBJ2-2|TRBV10-1
CASKAQGTGELFF
TGCGCCAGCAAAGCCCAGGGTACCGGGGAGCTGTTTTTT
>.|.|TRBJ1-2|TRBV2
CASSVRYGYTF
TGTGCCAGCAGTGTTCGCTATGGCTACACCTTC
>.|.|TRBJ1-2|TRBV28
CASSQAGNGYTF
TGTGCCAGCAGTCAGGCGGGGAATGGCTACACCTTC
>.|.|TRBJ2-3|TRBV7-9
CASSLGLLGGTDTQYF
TGTGCCAGCAGCTTGGGTTTGCTTGGGGGCACAGATACGCAGTATTTT
>.|.|TRBJ2-5|TRBV9
CASSVSQGGETQYF
TGTGCCAGCAGCGTCAGCCAGGGAGGAGAGACCCAGTACTTC
>.|.|TRBJ2-4|TRBV14
CASSQVAGLGRNIQYF
TGTGCCAGCAGCCAAGTCGCGGGGTTGGGAAGAAACATTCAGTACTTC
>.|.|TRBJ1-1|TRBV2
CASGPWGGLTEAFF
TGTGCCAGCGGACCGTGGGGGGGGCTCACTGAAGCTTTCTTT
>.|TRBD1|TRBJ1-4|TRBV28
CASSTRGQEKLFF
TGTGCCAGCAGTACCAGGGGGCAGGAGAAACTGTTTTTT
>.|TRBD1|TRBJ1-1|TRBV9
CASNRGLNTEAFF
TGTGCCAGCAACAGGGGGCTGAACACTGAAGCTTTCTTT
>.|TRBD2|TRBJ2-1|TRBV28
CASRPASGGSYNEQFF
TGTGCCAGCAGGCCCGCTAGCGGCGGATCCTACAATGAGCAGTTCTTC
>.|.|TRBJ1-2|TRBV6-5
CASSLIRGVDYGYTF
TGTGCCAGCAGCCTGATCAGGGGAGTGGACTATGGCTACACCTTC
>.|.|TRBJ1-5|TRBV7-9
CASSPPGNRNQPQHF
TGTGCCAGCAGCCCCCCAGGAAATCGCAATCAGCCCCAGCATTTT
>.|.|TRBJ2-2|TRBV18
CASSPRSGASTGELFF
TGTGCCAGCTCACCACGATCAGGGGCGTCCACCGGGGAGCTGTTTTTT
>.|.|TRBJ1-1|TRBV6-1
CASSELGGGGTEAFF
TGTGCCAGCAGTGAACTTGGGGGAGGCGGCACTGAAGCTTTCTTT
>.|TRBD1|TRBJ2-2|TRBV7-9
CASSLAGTGLSGELFF
TGTGCCAGCAGCTTAGCCGGGACAGGGTTATCCGGGGAGCTGTTTTTT
>.|.|TRBJ2-5|TRBV6-6
CASAGQQETQYF
TGTGCCAGCGCAGGACAGCAAGAGACCCAGTACTTC
>.|.|TRBJ2-1|TRBV11-2
CASSLTSSNEQFF
TGTGCCAGCAGCTTAACTAGCAGCAATGAGCAGTTCTTC
>few|TRBD1|TRBJ1-2|TRBV12-5
CASGLSTGGGNYGYTF
TGTGCTAGTGGTTTGTCCACAGGGGGAGGTAACTATGGCTACACCTTC
>once|.|TRBJ2-2|TRBV7-2
CASTLGDITGELFF
TGTGCCAGCACCTTGGGGGATATCACCGGGGAGCTGTTTTTT
>.|TRBD1|TRBJ1-4|TRBV11-2
CASTLIPGTGNEKLFF
TGTGCCAGCACCTTAATCCCCGGGACAGGGAATGAAAAACTGTTTTTT
>.|.|TRBJ1-1|TRBV28
CASRGNTEAFF
TGTGCCAGCCGGGGGAACACTGAAGCTTTCTTT
>.|.|TRBJ2-7|TRBV18
CASSRRDRDEQYF
TGTGCCAGCTCGCGGCGGGACCGGGACGAGCAGTACTTC
>once|.|TRBJ2-7|TRBV7-8
CASSLDRLRTYEQYF
TGTGCCAGCAGTCTTGACAGGCTACGGACCTACGAGCAGTACTTC
>few|TRBD1|TRBJ1-2|TRBV2
CASSWTGKDGYTF
TGTGCCAGCAGTTGGACAGGGAAGGACGGCTACACCTTC
>once|.|TRBJ1-2|TRBV29-1
CSVVEGKDYGYTF
TGCAGCGTTGTCGAGGGAAAAGACTATGGCTACACCTTC
>once|TRBD1|TRBJ2-2|TRBV6-4
CASRGQGTGELFF
TGTGCCAGCAGAGGACAGGGCACCGGGGAGCTGTTTTTT
>.|.|TRBJ1-5|TRBV5-4
CASSDGLSNQPQHF
TGTGCCAGCAGTGACGGCCTTAGCAATCAGCCCCAGCATTTT
>.|TRBD1|TRBJ1-2|TRBV11-2
CASSFTGTGVGYTF
TGTGCCAGCAGCTTCACCGGGACAGGGGTTGGCTACACCTTC
>.|TRBD2|TRBJ2-7|TRBV7-2
CASSPQTSGGAREQYF
TGTGCCAGCAGCCCCCAGACTAGCGGGGGGGCCCGCGAGCAGTACTTC
>once|TRBD1|TRBJ1-4|TRBV7-2
CASSLGGTVLNEKLFF
TGTGCCAGCAGCTTAGGTGGGACAGTCCTTAATGAAAAACTGTTTTTT
>.|.|TRBJ2-1|TRBV6-5
CASSYHLGAGEQFF
TGTGCCAGCAGTTACCACCTAGGGGCCGGTGAGCAGTTCTTC
>.|.|TRBJ2-1|TRBV7-9
CASSLELNNEQFF
TGTGCCAGCAGCTTAGAACTTAACAATGAGCAGTTCTTC
>.|TRBD1|TRBJ2-2|TRBV28
CAITGGSNTGELFF
TGTGCCATTACAGGGGGATCGAACACCGGGGAGCTGTTTTTT
>.|.|TRBJ2-7|TRBV5-1
CASSSRGPTYEQYF
TGCGCCAGCAGCTCCAGGGGTCCGACCTACGAGCAGTACTTC
>.|.|TRBJ1-1|TRBV6-5
CASRLYAEAFF
TGTGCCAGCAGGTTATACGCTGAAGCTTTCTTT
>.|.|TRBJ2-7|TRBV9
CASNPQGQSYEQYF
TGTGCCAGCAACCCACAAGGCCAGAGCTACGAGCAGTACTTC
>.|.|TRBJ1-3|TRBV9
CASRAGSGNTIYF
TGTGCCAGCCGAGCTGGCTCTGGAAACACCATATATTTT
>.|.|TRBJ2-3|TRBV18
CASSPRGDTDTQYF
TGTGCCAGCTCACCGCGAGGAGACACAGATACGCAGTATTTT
>.|.|TRBJ2-5|TRBV27
CASSFGGETQYF
TGTGCCAGCAGTTTCGGAGGGGAGACCCAGTACTTC
>.|TRBD1|TRBJ2-7|TRBV27
CASSSPDRGRHEQYF
TGTGCCAGCAGTTCCCCGGACAGGGGTCGGCACGAGCAGTACTTC
>.|.|TRBJ1-2|TRBV19
CASSIGRGSGYTF
TGTGCCAGTAGTATCGGACGGGGGAGCGGCTACACCTTC
>once|.|TRBJ1-4|TRBV30
CAWSVKGPNEKLFF
TGTGCCTGGAGTGTAAAGGGCCCTAATGAAAAACTGTTTTTT
>once|.|TRBJ1-4|TRBV30
CALLQGHEKLFF
TGTGCCCTCCTACAGGGCCATGAAAAACTGTTTTTT
>.|.|TRBJ1-4|TRBV28
CASRRRWANEKLFF
TGTGCCAGCAGAAGAAGGTGGGCTAATGAAAAACTGTTTTTT
>.|.|TRBJ2-7|TRBV18
CASSPSIGISYEQYF
TGTGCCAGCTCACCTTCAATCGGGATTTCCTACGAGCAGTACTTC